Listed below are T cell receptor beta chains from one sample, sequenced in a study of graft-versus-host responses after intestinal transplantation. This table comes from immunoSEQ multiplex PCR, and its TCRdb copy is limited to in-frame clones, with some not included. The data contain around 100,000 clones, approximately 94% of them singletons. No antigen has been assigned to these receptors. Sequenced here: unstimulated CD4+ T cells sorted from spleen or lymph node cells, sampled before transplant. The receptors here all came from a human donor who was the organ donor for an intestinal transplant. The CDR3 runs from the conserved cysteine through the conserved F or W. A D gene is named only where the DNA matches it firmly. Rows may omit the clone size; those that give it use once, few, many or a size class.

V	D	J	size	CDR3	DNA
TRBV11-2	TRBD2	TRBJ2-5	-	CASSPRTSGRDITQYF	TGTGCCAGCAGCCCGAGGACTAGCGGGAGGGATATTACCCAGTACTTC
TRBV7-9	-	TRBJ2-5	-	CASSATPAVQETQYF	TGTGCCAGCAGCGCAACCCCAGCGGTCCAAGAGACCCAGTACTTC
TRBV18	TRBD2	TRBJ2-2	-	CASSPGLVAGELFF	TGTGCCAGCTCACCTGGACTAGTTGCCGGGGAGCTGTTTTTT
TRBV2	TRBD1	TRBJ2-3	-	CASSVTGGMADTQYF	TGTGCCAGCAGTGTCACAGGGGGTATGGCAGATACGCAGTATTTT
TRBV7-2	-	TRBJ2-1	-	CASSLARFF	TGTGCCAGCAGCTTAGCTAGGTTCTTC
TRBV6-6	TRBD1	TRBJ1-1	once	CASRSSGTGGITEAFF	TGTGCCAGCAGATCCTCCGGGACAGGGGGCATCACTGAAGCTTTCTTT
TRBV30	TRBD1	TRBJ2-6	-	CAWSTFQGDLFSGANVLTF	TGTGCCTGGAGCACTTTCCAGGGGGACCTATTTTCTGGGGCCAACGTCCTGACTTTC
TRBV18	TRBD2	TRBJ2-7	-	CASSPPTSGSYEQYF	TGTGCCAGCTCACCACCGACTAGCGGCTCCTACGAGCAGTACTTC
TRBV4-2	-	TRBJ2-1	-	CASSQDQGGNGYNEQFF	TGTGCCAGCAGCCAAGATCAGGGCGGGAACGGGTACAATGAGCAGTTCTTC
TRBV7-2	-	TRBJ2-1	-	CASSLARPPSEFF	TGTGCCAGCAGCTTAGCACGTCCACCCTCAGAATTCTTC
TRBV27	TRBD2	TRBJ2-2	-	CATLSSLAATGELFF	TGTGCCACCCTGTCCTCGCTAGCGGCCACCGGGGAGCTGTTTTTT
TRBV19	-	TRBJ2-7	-	CASSLQGSNEQYF	TGTGCCAGTAGTCTACAGGGTTCCAACGAGCAGTACTTC
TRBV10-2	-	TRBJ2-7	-	CASRPGQGGGFMVGAAHEQYF	TGCGCCAGCAGGCCGGGACAGGGCGGGGGGTTTATGGTGGGAGCGGCCCACGAGCAGTACTTC
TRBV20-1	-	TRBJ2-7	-	CSARSPGGQYF	TGCAGTGCTAGATCCCCAGGTGGGCAGTACTTC
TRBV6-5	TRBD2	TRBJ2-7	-	CASSEQAGVFEQYF	TGTGCCAGCAGTGAACAAGCGGGAGTTTTCGAGCAGTACTTC
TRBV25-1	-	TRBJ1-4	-	CASSEAGPYEKLFF	TGTGCCAGCAGTGAGGCGGGACCGTATGAAAAACTGTTTTTT
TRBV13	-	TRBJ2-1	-	CASSLGLRQFF	TGTGCCAGCAGCTTGGGGCTAAGGCAGTTCTTC